The 31 T cell receptor beta chains listed next were all sequenced from one sample in a study of identical twins (dated by TCRdb to the mid-2010s). Library preparation was by 5' RACE. The sample was run on an Illumina HiSeq 2000. Starting from the raw public reads, TCRdb applied fastp trimming at Q25, assembled clones with MiXCR and retained in-frame beta chains. Each entry is one CDR3 protein sequence, shown with its most common DNA and genes. In all, the sample holds fewer than 900,000 distinct CDR3 sequences, and about 20% of those were seen once. The leading ten clones occupy 4% to 4.5% of the sample. The data also belong to a second study, concerning T cells expressing NK-cell markers.

Sequencing was performed on PBMCs. The receptor source for this set is a woman aged 18-29 years in good health.

In its sample, this clonotype was seen many times. The chain is built from TRBV27 and TRBJ2-1, with D possibly TRBD2 on 5 matching bases. CDR3 length equals 13 residues. CDR1 MNHEY and CDR2 SMNVEV come from the germline V gene (reference sequence). The V and J ends lost 3 bases and 9 bases respectively, with 12 bases between them. For the CDR3, the DNA is TGTGCCAGCAGTTTTCTAGCAGAAAGTGAGCAGTTCTTC. Translating gives CASSFLAESEQFF.

The chain links TRBV20-1 to TRBJ2-1, with 9 nucleotides matching TRBD2. The CDR3 has 13 residues. The junction had 6 bases not matched to a gene; V was cut back by 8 bases and J by 4 bases. Germline V lookup: CDR1 DFQATT, CDR2 SNEGSKA (reference sequence). CDR3 bases: TGCAGTCCGCTAGCGGGGAGATACAATGAGCAGTTCTTC. Translating gives CSPLAGRYNEQFF.

This chain joins TRBV7-9 and TRBJ2-3; D is unresolved. Per the germline V gene, CDR1 is SEHNR and CDR2 is FQNEAQ (reference sequence). Trimming removed 5 bases at V and 5 bases at J, with 17 bases between. The CDR3 runs to 15 residues. Written as DNA, the CDR3 is TGTGCCAGCAGCCTCAGATCCGTCCGGGTAGATACGCAGTATTTT. The encoded protein is CASSLRSVRVDTQYF.

This clonotype was recorded a few times. The V call is TRBV5-1, the J call TRBJ2-5; 8 positions match TRBD2. Germline-derived CDR1 and CDR2 are SGHRS and YFSETQ. CDR3 size: 17 residues. Germline trimming cut 4 bases from V and 5 bases from J; bases unmatched to any gene: 16. The CDR3 here is CASSTSGTRAVGETQYF. CDR3 nucleotides: TGCGCCAGCAGCACGTCCGGGACTAGGGCGGTTGGCGAGACCCAGTACTTC.

This clonotype was recorded many times. The chain is built from TRBV6-5 and TRBJ1-3; the D gene is possibly TRBD1 (6 bases). Looked up from germline, CDR1 is MNHEY and CDR2 is SVGAGI. With 4 bases removed from V and 4 bases from J, the gap between germline ends came to 11 bases. CDR3 length equals 14 residues. CDR3 nucleotides: TGTGCCAGCAGTTCTCGAGGGGGAGGAAACACCATATATTTT. It specifies CASSSRGGGNTIYF.

This clonotype was counted a few times. Because the CDR3 is missing its conserved closing phenylalanine or tryptophan, this is likely a read error. It is unclear where the CDR3 begins or ends on the DNA, so no DNA is shown, and the CDR3 is as TCRdb lists it. The V call is TRBV27, the J call TRBJ2-1; the D call TRBD2 from the table was never checked on the DNA. The CDR3 spans 11 residues, counting both ends. Per germline, CDR1 MNHEY and CDR2 SMNVEV (reference sequence). The chain's CDR3 is CASSLTSGGAV.

This clonotype was counted only a few times. At one end the junction does not follow the germline gene, possibly because of a read error. The chain couples TRBV20-1 to TRBJ2-1; 11 nucleotides align to TRBD2. This CDR3 is 16 amino acids long. CDR1 is DFQATT and CDR2 is SNEGSKA in the germline V gene (reference sequence). The CDR3 sequence is CCARSRPSGGPHEQFF. The CDR3 nucleotides are TGCTGTGCTAGATCCCGGCCTAGCGGGGGGCCCCATGAGCAGTTCTTC.

The rearrangement joins TRBV19 to TRBJ1-6; D is unclear. V lost 6 bases to trimming and J lost 7 bases, with 16 bases between them. The germline gives CDR1 LNHDA, CDR2 SQIVND (reference sequence). The CDR3 sequence is 15 residues long. CDR3 nucleotides: TGTGCCAGTAGGCCCTACGAGGAAGTAAATTCACCCCTCCACTTT. Its protein is CASRPYEEVNSPLHF.

This clonotype has more than one count but fewer than ten. V usage is TRBV5-5 and J usage is TRBJ2-5; no firm D call. This CDR3 is built from 12 residues. Per germline, CDR1 SGHKS and CDR2 YYEKEE (reference sequence). Trimming pared 4 bases from V and 2 bases from J, leaving 6 bases between. This CDR3 reads CASSARQETQYF. CDR3 nucleotides: TGTGCCAGCAGCGCCCGACAAGAGACCCAGTACTTC.

V and J are TRBV6-4 and TRBJ2-7; maybe TRBD2 (6 bases). Germline V CDR1 and CDR2: MRHNA, SNTAGT. CDR3 length: 14 residues. The V gene lost 8 bases and the J gene lost 5 bases, with 19 bases spanning the gap. The CDR3 bases are TGTGCCAGCTCTGCCGTGGAGGGGCGGAACGAGCAGTACTTC. It is translated as CASSAVEGRNEQYF.

This clonotype was recorded a few times. This chain joins TRBV4-2 and TRBJ1-1; weak D call: TRBD1 (5 bases). V was cut by 0 bases and J by 8 bases, with 13 bases left in between. In germline, CDR1 is LGHNA, CDR2 YNFKEQ. The CDR3 sequence is 14 residues long. DNA for the CDR3: TGTGCCAGCAGCCAAGACCTTCGGGGCCTCGAAGCTTTCTTT. Translated: CASSQDLRGLEAFF.

The rearrangement joins TRBV20-1 to TRBJ2-2, with 7 nucleotides matching TRBD1. This CDR3 contains 16 residues. Trimming took 5 bases from V and 4 from J; bases not matched to a gene: 13. Per the germline V gene, CDR1 is DFQATT and CDR2 is SNEGSKA (reference sequence). The CDR3 loop is CSAPNPDRVVTGELFF. CDR3 coding DNA: TGCAGTGCTCCAAACCCAGACAGGGTGGTCACCGGGGAGCTGTTTTTT.

This clonotype occurred many times. The chain combines TRBV5-1 with TRBJ1-2, with D unresolved. Germline V lookup: CDR1 SGHRS, CDR2 YFSETQ. CDR3 length equals 14 residues. Trimming removed 4 bases from V and 4 bases from J, with 14 bases in between. The CDR3 loop reads CASSPLGDLYGYTF. The CDR3 DNA sequence: TGCGCCAGCAGCCCGTTAGGAGACCTCTATGGCTACACCTTC.

A remark on this clonotype: A read error may produce the germline difference seen at one junction end. This CDR3 reads CASSFQGNIQYF. The CDR3 DNA is TGTGCCAGCAGTTTCCAGGGGAACATTCAATACTTC. The chain combines TRBV12-3 or TRBV12-4 with TRBJ2-4, with D possibly matching TRBD1 (6 bases). The CDR3 has 12 amino acids.

The CDR3 sequence: CSASSLYGANTEAFF. DNA of the CDR3: TGCAGTGCTAGCTCCCTGTACGGAGCGAACACTGAAGCTTTCTTT. V is TRBV20-1 and J is TRBJ1-1; D remains unclear. Trimming took 3 bases from V and 1 from J, leaving 15 bases between them. The CDR3 contains 15 residues. Germline V gene data show CDR1 as DFQATT and CDR2 as SNEGSKA (reference sequence).

This chain uses TRBV3-1 with TRBJ2-5; 7 bases line up with TRBD1. The CDR3 is 14 amino acids. The V gene end was trimmed by 2 bases and the J gene end by 2 bases; junction bases not matched to a gene: 2. CDR1 and CDR2 from the germline V gene are LGHDT and YNNKEL (reference sequence). The CDR3 loop is CASSQRDSQETQYF. The CDR3 DNA sequence: TGTGCCAGCAGCCAAAGGGACAGTCAAGAGACCCAGTACTTC.

This clonotype has just a few counts. V and J are TRBV11-2 and TRBJ2-1, with D unclear. CDR3 size: 13 residues. Looked up from germline, CDR1 is SGHAT and CDR2 is FQNNGV. Trimming cost V 6 bases and J 9 bases, with 15 bases left between them. CDR3: CASRAVGALEQFF. The DNA for the CDR3 is TGTGCCAGCAGGGCCGTCGGAGCGCTTGAGCAGTTCTTC.

The chain has TRBV3-1 and TRBJ2-1; TRBD2 matches at 9 bases. The germline V gene encodes CDR1 LGHDT and CDR2 YNNKEL (reference sequence). The CDR3 runs to 16 residues. Trimming removed 4 bases from V and 7 bases from J; junction bases left unmatched: 11. The CDR3 loop is CASSPTVAGVGNEQFF. The CDR3 region has the DNA TGTGCCAGCAGCCCAACGGTAGCGGGAGTGGGTAATGAGCAGTTCTTC.

This sequence joins TRBV5-1 and TRBJ2-7, with 7 bases that match TRBD1. J gave up 5 bases and V 0 bases, and 5 bases lay outside the gene matches. The CDR3 is 14 residues long. Germline values: CDR1 SGHRS, CDR2 YFSETQ. CDR3 in DNA: TGCGCCAGCAGCTTGGGGGACAGTCTAAACGAGCAGTACTTC. Its translation is CASSLGDSLNEQYF.

The V and J genes are TRBV6-1 and TRBJ2-3; 7 positions match TRBD2. The V and J ends lost 4 bases and 5 bases, in that order; junction bases with no gene match: 9. Germline lookup yields CDR1 MNHNS and CDR2 SASEGT. This CDR3 is built from 15 residues. The CDR3 nucleotides are TGTGCCAGCAGTGGACTAGCCGGAGGGATAGATACGCAGTATTTT. Its protein is CASSGLAGGIDTQYF.

This sequence joins TRBV5-1 and TRBJ2-3; 7 bases fit TRBD2. This CDR3 spans 16 amino acids. Germline lookup yields CDR1 SGHRS and CDR2 YFSETQ. The V and J ends lost 2 bases and 1 base, in that order; junction bases with no gene match: 7. DNA for the CDR3: TGCGCCAGCAGCTTCCCCAGCGGGGCCGGCACAGATACGCAGTATTTT. Amino acids: CASSFPSGAGTDTQYF. Full variable domain (rest looked up from reference TRBV5-1 and TRBJ2-3): KAGVTQTPRYLIKTRGQQVTLSCSPISGHRSVSWYQQTPGQGLQFLFEYFSETQRNKGNFPGRFSGRQFSNSRSEMNVSTLELGDSALYLCASSFPSGAGTDTQYFGPGTRLTVL.

This clonotype was detected a few times. The chain joins TRBV9 to TRBJ1-6; the D is unclear. The CDR3 is 16 amino acids. Germline V gene sequence: CDR1 SGDLS, CDR2 YYNGEE. Trimming pared 0 bases from V and 0 bases from J, leaving 7 bases between. The DNA of the CDR3 is TGTGCCAGCAGCGTAGGCGTCAGCTCCTATAATTCACCCCTCCACTTT. Translated: CASSVGVSSYNSPLHF.

CDR3 residues: CASSQAAEGPYNEQFF. Written as DNA, the CDR3 is TGCGCCAGCAGCCAAGCGGCGGAGGGGCCCTACAATGAGCAGTTCTTC. J is TRBJ2-1 and V is TRBV4-3; possibly TRBD2 for D (6 bases). This CDR3 has 16 residues. Germline V gene sequence: CDR1 LGHNA, CDR2 YSLEER. V was cut by 1 base and J by 2 bases, with 12 bases left in between.

J is TRBJ2-1 and V is TRBV10-3; 14 bases fit TRBD2. V trimming: 2 bases; J trimming: 6 bases; junction bases outside the gene matches: 3. The CDR3 spans 16 residues. From germline, CDR1 is ENHRY and CDR2 SYGVKD. The CDR3 reads CAISEMGTSGSNEQFF. DNA for the CDR3: TGTGCCATCAGTGAGATGGGGACTAGCGGGAGCAATGAGCAGTTCTTC.

This chain links TRBV7-9 with TRBJ2-1; perhaps TRBD1 as D (6 bases). The V gene lost 7 bases and the J gene lost 6 bases, with 19 bases spanning the gap. Germline V gene sequence: CDR1 SEHNR, CDR2 FQNEAQ (reference sequence). The CDR3 is 15 residues long. The CDR3 DNA follows: TGTGCCAGCACCAAAGGGGGAAAGGCCACCAATGAGCAGTTCTTC. Protein sequence: CASTKGGKATNEQFF.

The V and J genes are TRBV5-1 and TRBJ2-7, with D uncertain. This CDR3 is 16 amino acids long. Germline V CDR1 and CDR2: SGHRS, YFSETQ. Trimming cost V 0 bases and J 2 bases, with 15 bases left between them. CDR3 coding DNA: TGCGCCAGCAGCTTGGCCTCCGATGGGCCAACCTACGAGCAGTACTTC. Its translation: CASSLASDGPTYEQYF.

This clonotype came up a few times. This rearrangement joins TRBV7-9 to TRBJ2-1; D is ambiguous. Deletions cut 3 bases from V and 5 bases from J, with 11 bases between. The CDR3 spans 14 residues. Germline V CDR1 and CDR2: SEHNR, FQNEAQ (reference sequence). CDR3 DNA sequence: TGTGCCAGCAGCTTTTATGGGATGCACAATGAGCAGTTCTTC. Encoded protein: CASSFYGMHNEQFF.

This clonotype was detected many times. The CDR3 nucleotides read TGTGCCAGCAGCAAGCTGGGGCTAGCGGGGACACTCCAACCCGAGGGACGGTTCTTC. Protein product: CASSKLGLAGTLQPEGRFF. The chain combines TRBV21-1 with TRBJ2-1; the D call in the table, TRBD2, was not verified against the DNA. TRBV21-1 is reported as a pseudogene. This CDR3 is built from 19 residues.

The genes are TRBV20-1 and TRBJ2-1; D may correspond to TRBD1 or TRBD2 (5 bases each). The ends were cut back, 6 bases at V and 3 bases at J, with 12 bases in the middle. The CDR3 is made up of 13 amino acids. Per germline, CDR1 DFQATT and CDR2 SNEGSKA (reference sequence). The CDR3, as DNA: TGCAGTGCCGACGGGGCGCTCTACAATGAGCAGTTCTTC. The encoded protein is CSADGALYNEQFF.

This clonotype was counted between two and nine times. The rearrangement joins TRBV12-3 or TRBV12-4 to TRBJ1-5; tentative D call: TRBD1 (5 bases). The CDR3 covers 13 residues. V was shortened by 3 bases and J by 4 bases, with 7 bases between the two germline ends. The CDR3 nucleotides read TGTGCCAGCAGTTTCAGGGTGAATCAGCCCCAGCATTTT. This sequence encodes CASSFRVNQPQHF.

The chain recombines TRBV6-2 or TRBV6-3 with TRBJ1-1, with D unresolved. CDR3 size: 14 residues. Trimming removed 7 bases at V and 4 bases at J, with 16 bases between. Germline V lookup: CDR1 MNHEY, CDR2 SVGEGT. The CDR3, as DNA: TGTGCCAGCAACCTTACTCCGGAGGTCACTGAAGCTTTCTTT. This encodes CASNLTPEVTEAFF.